Presented here are 5 T cell receptor beta chains from one specimen sequenced in a study of vaccination and CD4 T cells after COVID-19. The sample's treatment: roughly 11-day PBMC culture with coronavirus spike peptide pools or control peptides (ViraFEST assay). Sequencing of DNA taken from cultured CD4+ T cells relied on the Oncomine TCR Beta short-read assay. TCRdb reprocessed the PCR reads with MiXCR, giving one entry per CDR3 protein. The table lists about 16,000 distinct CDR3 sequences, roughly three fifths of them singletons, with roughly 10% in the top ten. The antigens for these receptors are not known. Sequencing was carried out using CD4+ T cells from blood, cultured in vitro. These receptors were obtained from a human donor who had recovered from COVID-19.

The gene calls are TRBV6-2 or TRBV6-3 and TRBJ1-5, with D perhaps TRBD1 (5 bases). The germline V and J ends were trimmed by 4 bases and 4 bases, with 8 bases remaining between them. The germline V gene encodes CDR1 MNHEY and CDR2 SVGEGT. The CDR3 is made up of 13 amino acids. CDR3 nucleotides: TGTGCCAGCAGTTGGGACGGAAATCAGCCCCAGCATTTT. Translating gives CASSWDGNQPQHF.

The chain has TRBV11-2 and TRBJ2-5; D perhaps matches TRBD2 (6 bases). V dropped 4 bases and J dropped 7 bases, with 16 bases sitting between them. The length of the CDR3 is 14 residues. CDR1 is SGHAT, CDR2 FQNNGV, per germline. The CDR3 here is CASSSPRRRGTQYF. The DNA for the CDR3 is TGTGCCAGCAGCTCGCCGAGAAGGAGGGGGACCCAGTACTTC.

In this sample, this clonotype turned up a few times. This chain uses TRBV6-1 with TRBJ1-5, with TRBD1 identical over 8 bases. The CDR3 is 16 residues long. The germline V gene has CDR1 MNHNS and CDR2 SASEGT. The V and J ends lost 7 bases and 0 bases, in that order; junction bases with no gene match: 8. CDR3: CASTGQGITSNQPQHF. Written as DNA, the CDR3 is TGTGCCAGCACTGGACAGGGAATAACTAGCAATCAGCCCCAGCATTTT.

This clonotype was seen once. For the CDR3, the DNA is TGCAGCGCACAGATGGAGGTCGGGGAGCTGTTTTTT. This encodes CSAQMEVGELFF. V and J are TRBV29-1 and TRBJ2-2, with TRBD2 as a possible D gene (5 bases). V was cut by 7 bases and J by 7 bases, with 13 bases left in between. CDR3 length: 12 amino acids. The germline gives CDR1 SQVTM, CDR2 ANQGSEA.

The sample holds a few counts of this clonotype. The chain employs TRBV7-9 and TRBJ2-5; TRBD1 is a possible D gene (6 bases). Trimming pared 2 bases from V and 4 bases from J, leaving 8 bases between. Germline assignment: CDR1 SEHNR and CDR2 FQNEAQ (reference sequence). CDR3 size: 13 residues. The CDR3 DNA is TGTGCCAGCAGCTTAATAGGGGGAGAGACCCAGTACTTC. Translation: CASSLIGGETQYF. The complete variable domain, with remaining parts taken from reference TRBV7-9 and TRBJ2-5, reads DTGVSQNPRHKITKRGQNVTFRCDPISEHNRLYWYRQTLGQGPEFLTYFQNEAQLEKSRLLSDRFSAERPKGSFSTLEIQRTEQGDSAMYLCASSLIGGETQYFGPGTRLLVL.